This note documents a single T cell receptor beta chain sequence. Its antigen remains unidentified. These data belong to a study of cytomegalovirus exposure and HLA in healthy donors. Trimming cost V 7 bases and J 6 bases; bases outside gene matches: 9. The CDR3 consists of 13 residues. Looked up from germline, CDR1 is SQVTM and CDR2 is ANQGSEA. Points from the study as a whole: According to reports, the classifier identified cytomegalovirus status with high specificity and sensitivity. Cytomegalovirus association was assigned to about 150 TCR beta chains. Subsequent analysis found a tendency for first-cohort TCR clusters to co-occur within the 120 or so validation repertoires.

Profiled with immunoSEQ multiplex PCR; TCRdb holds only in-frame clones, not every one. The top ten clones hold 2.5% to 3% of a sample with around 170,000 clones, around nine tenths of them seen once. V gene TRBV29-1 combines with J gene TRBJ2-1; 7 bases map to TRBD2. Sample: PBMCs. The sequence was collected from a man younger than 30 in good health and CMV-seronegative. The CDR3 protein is CSGWGLSSNEQFF. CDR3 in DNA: TGCAGCGGTTGGGGACTAAGCTCCAATGAGCAGTTCTTC.